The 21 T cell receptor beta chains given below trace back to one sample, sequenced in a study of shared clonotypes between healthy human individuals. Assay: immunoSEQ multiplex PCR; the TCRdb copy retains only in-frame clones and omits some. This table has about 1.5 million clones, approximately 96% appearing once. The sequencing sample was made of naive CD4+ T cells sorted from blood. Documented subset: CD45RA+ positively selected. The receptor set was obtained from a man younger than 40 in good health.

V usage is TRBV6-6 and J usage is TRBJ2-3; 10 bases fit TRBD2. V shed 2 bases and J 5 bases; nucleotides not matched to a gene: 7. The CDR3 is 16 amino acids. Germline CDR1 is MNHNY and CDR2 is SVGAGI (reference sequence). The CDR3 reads CASSYILAGVVDTQYF. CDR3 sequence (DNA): TGTGCCAGCAGTTACATCCTAGCGGGAGTCGTAGATACGCAGTATTTT.

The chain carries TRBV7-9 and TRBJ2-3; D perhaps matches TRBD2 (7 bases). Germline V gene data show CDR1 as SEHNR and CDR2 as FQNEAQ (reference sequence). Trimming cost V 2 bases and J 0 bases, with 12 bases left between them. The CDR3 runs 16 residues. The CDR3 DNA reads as TGTGCCAGCAGCTTAACGCGGGGGCCTAGCACAGATACGCAGTATTTT. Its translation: CASSLTRGPSTDTQYF.

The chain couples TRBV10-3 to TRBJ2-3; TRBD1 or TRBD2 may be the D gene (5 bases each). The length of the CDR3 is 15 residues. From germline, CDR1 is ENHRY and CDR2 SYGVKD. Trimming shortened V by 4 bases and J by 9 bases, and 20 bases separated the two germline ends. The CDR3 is CAISVMLALGVTQYF. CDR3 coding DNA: TGTGCCATCAGTGTCATGCTAGCATTAGGGGTGACGCAGTATTTT.

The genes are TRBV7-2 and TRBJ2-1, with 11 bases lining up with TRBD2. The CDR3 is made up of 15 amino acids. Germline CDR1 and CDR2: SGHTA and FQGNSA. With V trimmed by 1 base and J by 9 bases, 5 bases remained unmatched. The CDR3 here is CASSLGGLAGSEQFF. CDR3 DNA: TGTGCCAGCAGCTTAGGAGGACTAGCGGGTTCTGAGCAGTTCTTC.

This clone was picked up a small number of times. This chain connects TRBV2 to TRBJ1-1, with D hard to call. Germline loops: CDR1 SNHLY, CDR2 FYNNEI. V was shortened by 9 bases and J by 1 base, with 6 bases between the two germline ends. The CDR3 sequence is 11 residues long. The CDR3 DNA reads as TGTGCCAGAACACCGAACACTGAAGCTTTCTTT. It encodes CARTPNTEAFF.

The CDR3 DNA reads as TGTGCCAGCAGTTTCAACGCCAGGGTTGGCTACACCTTC. This sequence encodes CASSFNARVGYTF. The rearrangement links TRBV6-5 to TRBJ1-2; possibly TRBD1 for D (5 bases). This CDR3 has 13 amino acids. V lost 4 bases, J lost 7 bases, and 13 bases lay in between. Germline V gene sequence: CDR1 MNHEY, CDR2 SVGAGI.

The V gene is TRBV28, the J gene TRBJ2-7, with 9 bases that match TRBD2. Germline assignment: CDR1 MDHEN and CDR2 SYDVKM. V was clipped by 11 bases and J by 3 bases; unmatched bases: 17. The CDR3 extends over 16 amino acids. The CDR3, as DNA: TGTGCCGGGCTTTCTATCGGATTAGCGGGAGTCTACGAGCAGTACTTC. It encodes CAGLSIGLAGVYEQYF.

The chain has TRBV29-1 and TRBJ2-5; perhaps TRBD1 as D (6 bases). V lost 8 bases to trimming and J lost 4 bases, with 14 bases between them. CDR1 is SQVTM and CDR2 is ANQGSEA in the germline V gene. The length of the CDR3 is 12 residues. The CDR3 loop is CSPWTVGETQYF. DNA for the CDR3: TGCAGCCCTTGGACAGTCGGAGAGACCCAGTACTTC.

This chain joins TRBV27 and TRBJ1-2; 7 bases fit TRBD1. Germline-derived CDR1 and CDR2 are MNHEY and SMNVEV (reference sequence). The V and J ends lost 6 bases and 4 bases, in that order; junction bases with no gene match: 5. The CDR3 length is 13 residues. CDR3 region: CASSTTGFYGYTF. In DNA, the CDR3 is TGTGCCAGCAGCACGACAGGGTTCTATGGCTACACCTTC.

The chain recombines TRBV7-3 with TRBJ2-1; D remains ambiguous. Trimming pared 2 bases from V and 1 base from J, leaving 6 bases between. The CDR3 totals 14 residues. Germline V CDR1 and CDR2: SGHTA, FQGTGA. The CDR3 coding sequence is TGTGCCAGCAGCTTAGAGTTTTCCTACAATGAGCAGTTCTTC. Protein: CASSLEFSYNEQFF.

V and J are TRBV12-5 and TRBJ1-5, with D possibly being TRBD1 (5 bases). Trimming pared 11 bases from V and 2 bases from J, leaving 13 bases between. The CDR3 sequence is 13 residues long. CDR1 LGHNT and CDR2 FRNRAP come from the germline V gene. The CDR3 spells CASGLSGNQPQHF. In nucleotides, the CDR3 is TGTGCTTCAGGGTTGAGTGGCAATCAGCCCCAGCATTTT.

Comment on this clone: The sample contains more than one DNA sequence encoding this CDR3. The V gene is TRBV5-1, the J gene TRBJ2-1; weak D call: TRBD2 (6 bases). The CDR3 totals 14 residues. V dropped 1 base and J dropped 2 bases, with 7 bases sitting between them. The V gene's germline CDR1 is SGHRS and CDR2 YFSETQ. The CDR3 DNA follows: TGCGCCAGCAGCTTGCGGGGGACCTACAATGAGCAGTTCTTC. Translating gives CASSLRGTYNEQFF. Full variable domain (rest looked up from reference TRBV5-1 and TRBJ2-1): KAGVTQTPRYLIKTRGQQVTLSCSPISGHRSVSWYQQTPGQGLQFLFEYFSETQRNKGNFPGRFSGRQFSNSRSEMNVSTLELGDSALYLCASSLRGTYNEQFFGPGTRLTVL.

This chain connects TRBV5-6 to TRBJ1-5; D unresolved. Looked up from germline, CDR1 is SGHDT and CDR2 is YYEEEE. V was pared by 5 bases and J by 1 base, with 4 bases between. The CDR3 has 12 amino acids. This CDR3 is CASSISNQPQHF. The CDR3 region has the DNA TGTGCCAGCAGTATCAGCAATCAGCCCCAGCATTTT.

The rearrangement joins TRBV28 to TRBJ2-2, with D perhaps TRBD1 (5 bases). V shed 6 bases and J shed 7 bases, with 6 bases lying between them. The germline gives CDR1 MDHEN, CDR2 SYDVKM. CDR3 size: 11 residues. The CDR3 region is CASRDNGELFF. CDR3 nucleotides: TGTGCCAGCAGGGACAACGGGGAGCTGTTTTTT.

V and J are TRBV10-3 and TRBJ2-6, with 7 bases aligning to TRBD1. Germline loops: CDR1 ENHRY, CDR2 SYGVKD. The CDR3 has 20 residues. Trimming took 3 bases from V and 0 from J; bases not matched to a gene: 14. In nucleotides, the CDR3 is TGTGCCATCAGTGACCCCTCTCCGAGGACAGGCGGCTCTGGGGCCAACGTCCTGACTTTC. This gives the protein CAISDPSPRTGGSGANVLTF.

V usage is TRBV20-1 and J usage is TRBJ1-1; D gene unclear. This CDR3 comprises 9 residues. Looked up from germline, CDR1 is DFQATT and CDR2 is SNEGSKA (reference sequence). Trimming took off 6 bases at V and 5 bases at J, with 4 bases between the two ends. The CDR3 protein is CSAWTEAFF. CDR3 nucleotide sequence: TGCAGTGCGTGGACTGAAGCTTTCTTT.

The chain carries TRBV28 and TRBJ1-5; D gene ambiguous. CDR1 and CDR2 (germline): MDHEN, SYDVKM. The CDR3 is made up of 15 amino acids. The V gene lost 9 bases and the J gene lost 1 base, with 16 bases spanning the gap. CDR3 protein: CASTKESESNQPQHF. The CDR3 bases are TGTGCCAGTACTAAAGAAAGTGAGAGCAATCAGCCCCAGCATTTT. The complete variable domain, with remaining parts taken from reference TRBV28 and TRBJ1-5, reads DVKVTQSSRYLVKRTGEKVFLECVQDMDHENMFWYRQDPGLGLRLIYFSYDVKMKEKGDIPEGYSVSREKKERFSLILESASTNQTSMYLCASTKESESNQPQHFGDGTRLSIL.

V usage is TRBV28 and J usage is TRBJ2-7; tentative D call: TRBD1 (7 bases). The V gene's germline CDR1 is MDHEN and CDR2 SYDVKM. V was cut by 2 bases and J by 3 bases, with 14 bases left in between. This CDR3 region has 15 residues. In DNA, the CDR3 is TGTGCCAGCAGTTTAGGGGCAGGGGGACTCTACGAGCAGTACTTC. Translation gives CASSLGAGGLYEQYF.

CDR3 loop: CASSVALQDSTDTQYF. CDR3 in DNA: TGTGCCAGCAGCGTAGCTCTACAGGATAGCACAGATACGCAGTATTTT. This rearrangement joins TRBV9 to TRBJ2-3, with TRBD1 as a possible D gene (5 bases). Deletions cut 0 bases from V and 0 bases from J, with 11 bases between. The CDR3 spans 16 residues. Germline values: CDR1 SGDLS, CDR2 YYNGEE.

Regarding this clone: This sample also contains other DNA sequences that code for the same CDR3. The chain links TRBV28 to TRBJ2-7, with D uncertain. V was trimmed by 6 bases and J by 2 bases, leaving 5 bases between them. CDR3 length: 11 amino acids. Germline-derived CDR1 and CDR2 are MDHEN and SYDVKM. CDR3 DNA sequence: TGTGCCAGCAGCGCCCCCTACGAGCAGTACTTC. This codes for CASSAPYEQYF.

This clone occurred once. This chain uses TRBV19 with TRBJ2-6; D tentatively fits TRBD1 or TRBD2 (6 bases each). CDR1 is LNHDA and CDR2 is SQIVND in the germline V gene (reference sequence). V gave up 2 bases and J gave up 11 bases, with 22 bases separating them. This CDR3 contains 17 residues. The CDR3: CASSIPHSRGPSHVLTF. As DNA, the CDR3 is TGTGCCAGTAGTATACCCCATTCCCGGGGGCCGTCACACGTCCTGACTTTC. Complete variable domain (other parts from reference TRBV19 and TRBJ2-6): DGGITQSPKYLFRKEGQNVTLSCEQNLNHDAMYWYRQDPGQGLRLIYYSQIVNDFQKGDIAEGYSVSREKKESFPLTVTSAQKNPTAFYLCASSIPHSRGPSHVLTFGAGSRLTVL.